The 30 T cell receptor beta chains below come from one sample, sequenced in a study of blood T cell repertoires in COVID-19. Measured with immunoSEQ multiplex PCR; TCRdb has only the in-frame clones, and not every one. In the table there are under 300,000 clones, 86% of which are singletons. Sequences were obtained from peripheral blood. The origin of the receptors is a woman in her 30s with active or convalescent COVID-19.

V is TRBV5-6 and J is TRBJ2-3, with 12 positions matching TRBD2. Germline V gene lookup returns CDR1 SGHDT and CDR2 YYEEEE. Trimming cost V 4 bases and J 3 bases; bases outside gene matches: 6. The CDR3 has 16 residues. The CDR3 here is CASSIASGGVTDTQYF. The CDR3 DNA follows: TGTGCCAGCAGCATAGCTAGCGGGGGGGTGACAGATACGCAGTATTTT.

Details on this clone: This specimen includes other DNA sequences encoding the same CDR3. The chain joins TRBV5-4 to TRBJ2-3; 7 bases agree with TRBD2. J was trimmed by 0 bases and V by 2 bases; bases with no gene match: 3. This CDR3 region has 15 residues. Per germline, CDR1 SGHNT and CDR2 YYREEE (reference sequence). The CDR3 protein is CASSLAGTSTDTQYF. The CDR3 nucleotides read TGTGCCAGCAGCTTAGCGGGAACTAGCACAGATACGCAGTATTTT.

The sample holds one count of this clone. The chain uses TRBV19 and TRBJ1-5; TRBD1 might be the D (5 bases). Trimming shortened V by 5 bases and J by 3 bases, and 14 bases separated the two germline ends. The CDR3 covers 15 residues. Germline V CDR1 and CDR2: LNHDA, SQIVND (reference sequence). The CDR3 DNA is TGTGCCAGTAGTGGGCCGCGTGGGGCCAATCAGCCCCAGCATTTT. Translating gives CASSGPRGANQPQHF.

Here the CDR3 DNA reads TGTGCCAGCAGCCCAGGAGGAACCGGTGGAAACACCATATATTTT. This translates into CASSPGGTGGNTIYF. The chain combines TRBV7-2 with TRBJ1-3; no clear D gene. V dropped 5 bases and J dropped 3 bases, with 14 bases sitting between them. CDR3 length: 15 residues. From germline, CDR1 is SGHTA and CDR2 FQGNSA.

This chain uses TRBV29-1 with TRBJ1-1, with TRBD1 identical over 12 bases. Germline V CDR1 and CDR2: SQVTM, ANQGSEA. The CDR3 consists of 16 residues. J lost 4 bases, V lost 4 bases, and 10 bases had no gene match. CDR3 coding DNA: TGCAGCGTTGGATCCCGGGACAGGGGGCGAGGCACTGAAGCTTTCTTT. The encoded protein is CSVGSRDRGRGTEAFF.

This clone occurred a few times. This chain connects TRBV5-1 to TRBJ1-1, with 12 bases that match TRBD1. Trimming at V came to 0 bases and at J to 3 bases, leaving 6 bases not matched to a gene. From germline, CDR1 is SGHRS and CDR2 YFSETQ. The CDR3 has 17 amino acids. CDR3 DNA sequence: TGCGCCAGCAGCTTGGTCCCCGGGACAGGGGGCGACACTGAAGCTTTCTTT. It translates to CASSLVPGTGGDTEAFF.

This clone was picked up a small number of times. V usage is TRBV5-1 and J usage is TRBJ1-1, with 10 bases lining up with TRBD1. Unmatched junction bases numbered 3, after V lost 0 bases and J lost 4 bases. Germline V gene lookup returns CDR1 SGHRS and CDR2 YFSETQ. The CDR3 covers 15 residues. CDR3 amino acids: CASSLGQGASTEAFF. CDR3 sequence (DNA): TGCGCCAGCAGCTTGGGACAGGGGGCGAGCACTGAAGCTTTCTTT.

The V and J genes are TRBV7-8 and TRBJ1-3; D may be TRBD1 (5 bases). Trimming cost V 1 base and J 3 bases, with 13 bases left between them. The CDR3 extends over 16 amino acids. The germline V gene encodes CDR1 SGHVS and CDR2 FQNEAQ. The CDR3 nucleotides are TGTGCCAGCAGCTTAGAATGGGGCCAGGGTGGAAACACCATATATTTT. As protein: CASSLEWGQGGNTIYF.

CDR3 DNA: TGTGCCAGCAACGTAAACAGGGCCTCCAATGAGCAGTTCTTC. Its protein product is CASNVNRASNEQFF. The V gene is TRBV7-8, the J gene TRBJ2-1; possible D gene TRBD1, 6 bases. The V end was cut by 7 bases, the J end by 6 bases, with 16 bases between. The germline V gene has CDR1 SGHVS and CDR2 FQNEAQ. The CDR3 is made up of 14 amino acids.

V is TRBV5-6 and J is TRBJ2-3, with D maybe TRBD1 (5 bases). Germline V gene sequence: CDR1 SGHDT, CDR2 YYEEEE. V was clipped by 3 bases and J by 6 bases, with 14 bases between them. CDR3 length: 14 residues. The CDR3 DNA reads TGTGCCAGCAGCTCCCAGGGAAGGGCCGATACGCAGTATTTT. Translated: CASSSQGRADTQYF. Looking up the rest from reference TRBV5-6 and TRBJ2-3 gives the full variable domain: DAGVTQSPTHLIKTRGQQVTLRCSPKSGHDTVSWYQQALGQGPQFIFQYYEEEERQRGNFPDRFSGHQFPNYSSELNVNALLLGDSALYLCASSSQGRADTQYFGPGTRLTVL.

Here the CDR3 reads CASSSGLANYGYTF. The CDR3 DNA is TGTGCCAGTAGTTCAGGACTGGCTAACTATGGCTACACCTTC. The rearrangement joins TRBV19 to TRBJ1-2; D remains unclear. Germline loops: CDR1 LNHDA, CDR2 SQIVND (reference sequence). CDR3 size: 14 residues. Trimming removed 5 bases at V and 0 bases at J, with 10 bases between.

The rearrangement links TRBV9 to TRBJ1-1; tentatively, D is TRBD1 (6 bases). Trimming stripped 4 bases from V and 2 bases from J, with 12 bases between. The CDR3 covers 14 residues. Germline loops: CDR1 SGDLS, CDR2 YYNGEE. CDR3 sequence (DNA): TGTGCCAGCAGCTTCCGGGACACTAACACTGAAGCTTTCTTT. Encoded protein: CASSFRDTNTEAFF.

V usage is TRBV10-3 and J usage is TRBJ1-2; the match to TRBD1 covers 7 bases. This CDR3 spans 15 amino acids. Germline CDR1 is ENHRY and CDR2 is SYGVKD. Germline trimming cut 2 bases from V and 7 bases from J; bases unmatched to any gene: 10. The CDR3 sequence is CAISERMTGSGGYTF. The CDR3 DNA reads as TGTGCCATCAGTGAGAGGATGACAGGGAGCGGTGGCTACACCTTC.

This chain uses TRBV6-5 with TRBJ2-7, with 8 positions matching TRBD1. The V gene end was trimmed by 6 bases and the J gene end by 2 bases; junction bases not matched to a gene: 9. Germline V CDR1 and CDR2: MNHEY, SVGAGI. The CDR3 consists of 15 residues. The CDR3 is CASRANRDRPYEQYF. The DNA for the CDR3 is TGTGCCAGCAGAGCTAACCGGGACAGGCCCTACGAGCAGTACTTC.

The J gene is TRBJ1-1, the V gene TRBV19, with a weak D call TRBD1 (6 bases). Trimming pared 4 bases from V and 4 bases from J, leaving 13 bases between. The germline gives CDR1 LNHDA, CDR2 SQIVND (reference sequence). The CDR3 totals 14 residues. The DNA of the CDR3 is TGTGCCAGTAGTACATACAGGGAAGTCACTGAAGCTTTCTTT. Its translation is CASSTYREVTEAFF.

This clone was recorded a few times. The CDR3 spells CASKNRVPDQPQHF. The CDR3 DNA sequence: TGTGCCAGCAAAAACAGGGTGCCCGATCAGCCCCAGCATTTT. The chain combines TRBV2 with TRBJ1-5, with D possibly matching TRBD1 (6 bases). Germline CDR1 reads SNHLY; CDR2 reads FYNNEI. This CDR3 spans 14 amino acids. Trimming removed 7 bases at V and 5 bases at J, with 15 bases between.

The chain couples TRBV28 to TRBJ1-5; D might be TRBD1 (5 bases). CDR3 size: 16 residues. Germline lookup yields CDR1 MDHEN and CDR2 SYDVKM. The germline V and J ends were trimmed by 5 bases and 1 base, with 15 bases remaining between them. CDR3 nucleotide sequence: TGTGCCAGCAGTCCCCTCGGGGGGGTGAGCAATCAGCCCCAGCATTTT. Amino acid sequence: CASSPLGGVSNQPQHF.

The chain links TRBV29-1 to TRBJ2-3; 10 nucleotides agree with TRBD1. The CDR3 has 14 residues. Unmatched junction bases numbered 7, after V lost 5 bases and J lost 5 bases. CDR1 is SQVTM, CDR2 ANQGSEA, per germline. CDR3 loop: CSVLRDRGLDTQYF. The CDR3 DNA reads TGCAGCGTTCTCCGGGACAGGGGACTAGATACGCAGTATTTT.

This clone has only one observation. The chain carries TRBV7-2 and TRBJ1-1; 8 bases line up with TRBD1. This CDR3 is 13 amino acids long. With V trimmed by 0 bases and J by 10 bases, 4 bases remained unmatched. Germline V gives CDR1 SGHTA, CDR2 FQGNSA. The CDR3 nucleotides read TGTGCCAGCAGCTTAGCGGCCGACAGGGGAGCTTTCTTT. It yields the protein CASSLAADRGAFF.

The V call is TRBV7-9, the J call TRBJ2-7, with 9 nucleotides matching TRBD1. The CDR3 has 13 amino acids. Germline V gene sequence: CDR1 SEHNR, CDR2 FQNEAQ (reference sequence). V shed 3 bases and J 7 bases; nucleotides not matched to a gene: 4. The DNA for the CDR3 is TGTGCCAGCAGCTTGGGACAGGGAGGAGAGCAGTACTTC. Its protein is CASSLGQGGEQYF.

The rearrangement joins TRBV25-1 to TRBJ2-1, with TRBD2 identical over 8 bases. The germline CDR1 and CDR2 sequences are MGHDK and SYGVNS. The CDR3 is made up of 17 amino acids. Trimming removed 3 bases from V and 10 bases from J; junction bases left unmatched: 17. The CDR3 bases are TGTGCCAGCAGTGATGGCCGAGCGGGGGCCGAGGGGGGCGAGCAGTTCTTC. Translation gives CASSDGRAGAEGGEQFF.

The chain is built from TRBV13 and TRBJ2-7; TRBD2 is a possible D gene (7 bases). This CDR3 region has 15 residues. With 4 bases removed from V and 4 bases from J, the gap between germline ends came to 17 bases. Germline CDR1 reads PRHDT; CDR2 reads FYEKMQ (reference sequence). The CDR3 loop reads CASSSFGGGRYEQYF. Written as DNA, the CDR3 is TGTGCCAGCAGCTCCTTTGGGGGGGGGCGGTACGAGCAGTACTTC.

There are a few counts of this clone. This chain joins TRBV3-1 (or the pseudogene TRBV3-2) and TRBJ1-1; 8 nucleotides agree with TRBD1. There are 16 residues in the CDR3. The trim removed 4 bases at V and 5 bases at J, leaving 12 bases unmatched. Germline V CDR1 and CDR2: LGHDT, YNNKEL (reference sequence). The CDR3 sequence is CASSPDRGVGKTEAFF. In nucleotides, the CDR3 is TGTGCCAGCAGCCCCGACAGGGGAGTGGGAAAAACTGAAGCTTTCTTT.

V gene TRBV27 combines with J gene TRBJ2-5; 11 nucleotides align to TRBD2. This CDR3 contains 15 residues. Germline CDR1 reads MNHEY; CDR2 reads SMNVEV (reference sequence). The J segment lost 2 bases and the V segment lost 6 bases, leaving 5 bases of the junction unmatched. The CDR3 sequence is CASRRLAGKQETQYF. In DNA, the CDR3 is TGTGCCAGCAGAAGACTAGCGGGGAAGCAAGAGACCCAGTACTTC.

CDR3 loop: CASSAGLLVAFF. The DNA of the CDR3 is TGTGCCAGCAGCGCGGGACTGCTTGTGGCTTTCTTT. The rearrangement uses TRBV7-9 and TRBJ1-1; TRBD1 might be the D (5 bases). Trimming took 5 bases from V and 11 from J, leaving 15 bases between them. CDR1 is SEHNR, CDR2 FQNEAQ, per germline (reference sequence). The CDR3 spans 12 residues.

This clone was counted between two and nine times. The rearrangement links TRBV19 to TRBJ1-4; TRBD1 matches at 8 bases. V was clipped by 10 bases and J by 3 bases; unmatched bases: 10. CDR1 and CDR2 from the germline V gene are LNHDA and SQIVND (reference sequence). This CDR3 is built from 15 residues. The chain's CDR3 is CATFGRGLPNEKLFF. CDR3 sequence (DNA): TGTGCCACCTTTGGCAGGGGGCTGCCTAATGAAAAACTGTTTTTT.

The V gene is TRBV3-1 (or the pseudogene TRBV3-2), the J gene TRBJ2-7; 9 positions agree with TRBD2. The V gene end was trimmed by 3 bases and the J gene end by 8 bases; junction bases not matched to a gene: 11. This CDR3 has 15 amino acids. From germline, CDR1 is LGHDT and CDR2 YNNKEL (reference sequence). In nucleotides, the CDR3 is TGTGCCAGCAGCCAGAGTAGGCGGGGGGGCGGGAAGCAGTACTTC. This sequence encodes CASSQSRRGGGKQYF.

The chain is built from TRBV9 and TRBJ1-1, with 9 bases identical to TRBD1. The germline CDR1 and CDR2 sequences are SGDLS and YYNGEE. With 0 bases clipped from V and 4 bases from J, the junction kept 10 bases outside the gene matches. This CDR3 comprises 17 residues. The CDR3 region is CASSVGGRTGVSTEAFF. In DNA, the CDR3 is TGTGCCAGCAGCGTAGGAGGACGGACAGGGGTTAGCACTGAAGCTTTCTTT.

The V and J genes are TRBV9 and TRBJ1-1, with D unresolved. Between the trimmed V and J ends, which lost 0 bases and 3 bases, there was a span of 6 bases. The germline V gene has CDR1 SGDLS and CDR2 YYNGEE. The CDR3 sequence is 13 residues long. The CDR3 DNA sequence: TGTGCCAGCAGCGTAGCACCGGACACTGAAGCTTTCTTT. Amino acids: CASSVAPDTEAFF.

The rearrangement uses TRBV6-5 and TRBJ1-1, with 10 bases matching TRBD1. Trimming removed 10 bases from V and 2 bases from J; junction bases left unmatched: 7. The germline V gene has CDR1 MNHEY and CDR2 SVGAGI. This CDR3 has 14 amino acids. The CDR3 reads CAIRQGARNTEAFF. Here the CDR3 DNA reads TGTGCCATCCGACAGGGGGCAAGAAACACTGAAGCTTTCTTT.